This T cell receptor beta chain was found in a study of T cells after yellow fever vaccination. This clonotype has a handful of counts. TCRdb analysed the 5' RACE reads with MiXCR anew, one entry per CDR3 protein. The sample includes fewer than 350,000 distinct CDR3 sequences, 3.5% to 5% of them seen just once. The V and J ends lost 3 bases and 6 bases, in that order; junction bases with no gene match: 7. The germline CDR1 and CDR2 sequences are SGHTA and FQGNSA. The CDR3 has 15 amino acids. The gene calls are TRBV7-2 and TRBJ2-2; TRBD2 matches at 7 bases. The sequence was obtained from a young man who received the YFV17D yellow fever vaccine. The sample consisted of PBMCs, taken 15 days after the yellow fever booster vaccination. The CDR3 sequence: CASSFFQGGSGELFF. The DNA for the CDR3 is TGTGCCAGCAGCTTTTTTCAGGGAGGGTCCGGGGAGCTGTTTTTT.